This TCR beta chain was recorded in a study of control samples from healthy donors and cancer patients. Data came from immunoSEQ multiplex PCR; TCRdb stores just in-frame clones and leaves some out. The table lists tens of thousands of clones, over 65% of them singletons, with roughly 47% in the top ten. V was clipped by 5 bases and J by 4 bases; unmatched bases: 12. Germline V lookup: CDR1 MNHEY, CDR2 SVGEGT. The CDR3 consists of 16 residues. The specimen was blood. The rearrangement links TRBV6-2 or TRBV6-3 to TRBJ2-3, with 7 bases identical to TRBD2. The sequence was obtained from a man aged 60 to 75 in good health. DNA for the CDR3: TGTGCCAGCAGTCCCGGTCGTCGGGGGGTCGCAGATACGCAGTATTTT. It is translated as CASSPGRRGVADTQYF.